The 17 T cell receptor beta chains presented below share a single source sample, sequenced in a study of blood T cell repertoires in COVID-19. Method: immunoSEQ multiplex PCR; TCRdb's copy keeps in-frame clones and lacks some. The table includes under 350,000 clones, 70% to 90% detected once. Sequencing was carried out using PBMCs or T cells enriched from blood (not recorded which). The receptors originated from a woman aged 40 to 50 with acute COVID-19.

The genes are TRBV5-1 and TRBJ2-5; 9 nucleotides align to TRBD1. CDR3 length: 15 residues. Germline V lookup: CDR1 SGHRS, CDR2 YFSETQ. Trimming took 3 bases from V and 1 from J; bases not matched to a gene: 4. The CDR3, as DNA: TGCGCCAGCAGCTGGAGGACAGGGGCCCAAGAGACCCAGTACTTC. Protein sequence: CASSWRTGAQETQYF. Looking up the rest from reference TRBV5-1 and TRBJ2-5 gives the full variable domain: KAGVTQTPRYLIKTRGQQVTLSCSPISGHRSVSWYQQTPGQGLQFLFEYFSETQRNKGNFPGRFSGRQFSNSRSEMNVSTLELGDSALYLCASSWRTGAQETQYFGPGTRLLVL.

The rearrangement joins TRBV18 to TRBJ1-2; 11 bases are shared with TRBD1. The CDR3 consists of 16 residues. The V gene end was trimmed by 3 bases and the J gene end by 5 bases; junction bases not matched to a gene: 8. Germline CDR1 KGHSH, CDR2 LQKENI. CDR3 residues: CASSPTGQGAFYGYTF. CDR3 bases: TGTGCCAGCTCACCTACAGGACAGGGGGCTTTTTATGGCTACACCTTC.

This clone has only a few counts. This CDR3 is CASSVVPGGSEQYF. The CDR3 DNA is TGTGCCAGCAGCGTAGTTCCGGGGGGCAGCGAGCAGTACTTC. The genes are TRBV9 and TRBJ2-7, with D tentatively TRBD2 (7 bases). Germline CDR1 and CDR2: SGDLS and YYNGEE. This CDR3 has 14 amino acids. The V end was cut by 0 bases, the J end by 6 bases, with 13 bases between.

Only a few counts were recorded for this clone. The V gene is TRBV10-3, the J gene TRBJ1-6, with D maybe TRBD1 (6 bases). The CDR3 length is 16 residues. The germline gives CDR1 ENHRY, CDR2 SYGVKD. V lost 4 bases, J lost 0 bases, and 10 bases lay in between. The CDR3 coding sequence is TGTGCCATCAGTGCAGGGGCCAGCTCCTATAATTCACCCCTCCACTTT. Residues: CAISAGASSYNSPLHF.

The rearrangement links TRBV6-1 to TRBJ1-1; D unresolved. The CDR3 contains 11 residues. Per germline, CDR1 MNHNS and CDR2 SASEGT. Trimming cost V 3 bases and J 7 bases, with 6 bases left between them. This chain's CDR3 is CASSEAGEAFF. The DNA for the CDR3 is TGTGCCAGCAGTGAGGCAGGTGAAGCTTTCTTT.

The gene calls are TRBV12-1 and TRBJ2-5; the DNA was not compared with TRBD1, the D call given in the table. TRBV12-1 is a documented pseudogene. This CDR3 comprises 22 residues. Written as DNA, the CDR3 is TGTGCCAGCAGCTCCACTCCGCCCTCGGACAGGGGCAAACTATTACCTCAAGAGACCCAGTACTTC. Amino acids: CASSSTPPSDRGKLLPQETQYF.

The CDR3 protein is CASSLEASNPGELFF. CDR3 bases: TGCGCCAGCAGCTTGGAGGCTAGTAACCCCGGGGAGCTGTTTTTT. The V and J genes are TRBV5-1 and TRBJ2-2; no firm D call. The CDR3 contains 15 residues. Trimming pared 0 bases from V and 6 bases from J, leaving 12 bases between. Germline CDR1 is SGHRS and CDR2 is YFSETQ.

This chain uses TRBV27 with TRBJ2-7; D unresolved. The length of the CDR3 is 15 residues. Germline-derived CDR1 and CDR2 are MNHEY and SMNVEV (reference sequence). V lost 2 bases to trimming and J lost 4 bases, with 15 bases between them. This chain's CDR3 is CASSLEANSIYEQYF. As DNA, the CDR3 is TGTGCCAGCAGTTTAGAGGCAAATTCAATTTACGAGCAGTACTTC.

The V call is TRBV7-2, the J call TRBJ1-2; 9 nucleotides match TRBD1. V was clipped by 3 bases and J by 6 bases; unmatched bases: 5. There are 14 residues in the CDR3. The germline gives CDR1 SGHTA, CDR2 FQGNSA. The CDR3 DNA is TGTGCCAGCAGCTTGGGACAGGGTTTGGATGGCTACACCTTC. It translates to CASSLGQGLDGYTF.

This chain joins TRBV2 and TRBJ2-2; 8 bases align to TRBD2. CDR3 length equals 15 residues. Germline loops: CDR1 SNHLY, CDR2 FYNNEI. After removal of 6 bases from V and 4 bases from J, the junction contained 7 bases not matched to a gene. The CDR3 sequence is CASSLGGAGTGELFF. The CDR3 DNA reads as TGTGCCAGCAGCCTCGGGGGGGCGGGCACCGGGGAGCTGTTTTTT.

This sequence joins TRBV19 and TRBJ1-2; tentative D call: TRBD1 (5 bases). The length of the CDR3 is 16 residues. CDR1 LNHDA and CDR2 SQIVND come from the germline V gene (reference sequence). The V end was cut by 5 bases, the J end by 0 bases, with 16 bases between. The CDR3 nucleotides are TGTGCCAGTAGTTCCCGGCGCGGGGCCGCTAACTATGGCTACACCTTC. It codes for CASSSRRGAANYGYTF.

Only a few counts were recorded for this clone. The rearrangement links TRBV5-8 to TRBJ1-1, with 10 bases aligning to TRBD1. J was trimmed by 0 bases and V by 2 bases; bases with no gene match: 4. The CDR3 totals 16 residues. Germline V gene sequence: CDR1 SGHTS, CDR2 YDEGEE. Here the CDR3 reads CASSLGTGEMNTEAFF. CDR3 DNA: TGTGCCAGCAGCTTAGGGACAGGGGAGATGAACACTGAAGCTTTCTTT.

This chain joins TRBV6-6 and TRBJ2-7; the match to TRBD2 covers 8 bases. The CDR3 runs 16 residues. Germline V CDR1 and CDR2: MNHNY, SVGAGI (reference sequence). The ends lost 6 bases at V and 2 bases at J; junction bases unmatched: 12. The CDR3 is CASRTQVAGGTYEQYF. DNA for the CDR3: TGTGCCAGCAGAACTCAGGTGGCGGGGGGAACCTACGAGCAGTACTTC.

This clone was detected only a few times. The chain carries TRBV5-6 and TRBJ1-6, with TRBD1 identical over 9 bases. The CDR3 extends over 17 amino acids. Looked up from germline, CDR1 is SGHDT and CDR2 is YYEEEE. The V and J ends lost 0 bases and 9 bases, in that order; junction bases with no gene match: 10. The CDR3 spells CASSLGDRAPMASPLHF. The CDR3 region has the DNA TGTGCCAGCAGCTTGGGGGACAGGGCTCCAATGGCTTCACCCCTCCACTTT.

The chain joins TRBV18 to TRBJ1-1, with D perhaps TRBD1 (5 bases). CDR3 length equals 12 residues. V was clipped by 6 bases and J by 1 base, with 6 bases between them. The germline V gene encodes CDR1 KGHSH and CDR2 LQKENI. The CDR3 protein is CASSQGNTEAFF. Written as DNA, the CDR3 is TGTGCCAGCTCCCAGGGGAACACTGAAGCTTTCTTT.

This chain links TRBV28 with TRBJ1-6; 12 bases match TRBD1. J gave up 9 bases and V 5 bases, and 5 bases lay outside the gene matches. Germline CDR1 and CDR2: MDHEN and SYDVKM. The CDR3 is 15 amino acids. In nucleotides, the CDR3 is TGTGCCAGCAGTCCCCCGGGACAGGGGGCTTCACCCCTCCACTTT. Protein product: CASSPPGQGASPLHF.

The count of this clone is one. The chain has TRBV7-9 and TRBJ2-2; 7 bases align to TRBD2. The CDR3 totals 15 residues. Germline values: CDR1 SEHNR, CDR2 FQNEAQ (reference sequence). Losses at the gene ends were 6 bases for V and 3 bases for J; bases not matched to a gene: 7. CDR3 sequence (DNA): TGTGCCAGCAGGACTGGGGCGGGAGACACCGGGGAGCTGTTTTTT. This translates into CASRTGAGDTGELFF.